Below, one T cell receptor beta chain is given with its context. One entry per CDR3 protein results from TCRdb running MiXCR on the 5' RACE reads. The sample contains some 730,000 distinct CDR3 sequences, approximately 18% of which appear only once. These data come from a study of identical twins. V gave up 7 bases and J gave up 1 base, with 17 bases separating them. This CDR3 spans 15 amino acids. This sample was also put to use in a study of T cells expressing NK-cell markers. Per that study: There were four donors in whom these clonotypes also led the CD3+CD56-NKG2C+ fraction.

The receptor was derived from a young woman in good health. Sequencing input: PBMCs. The genes are TRBV12-3 or TRBV12-4 and TRBJ2-7; TRBD2 is a possible D gene (7 bases). Written as DNA, the CDR3 is TGTGCCAGCAAAATGGGAGGGGGGGCTTCCTACGAGCAGTACTTC. This encodes CASKMGGGASYEQYF.